This T cell receptor (beta chain) was recovered during a study of CD4 and CD8 cells across lung adenocarcinoma regions. The sample holds many counts of this clonotype. This CDR3 is built from 12 residues. V shed 6 bases and J shed 9 bases, with 12 bases lying between them. From germline, CDR1 is MNHEY and CDR2 SMNVEV (reference sequence). Localized lung adenocarcinoma, a non-small cell lung cancer, affected the donors. TCRdb passed the PCR reads through MiXCR, listing each CDR3 protein once. Of roughly 10,000 distinct CDR3 sequences in the sample, approximately 50% were seen once. Sample: CD4+ T cells from the margin of a lung tumor. The sequence was collected from a male donor with lung adenocarcinoma. The CD4 and CD8 labels of this study may be unreliable. The V and J genes are TRBV27 and TRBJ2-1; D is unresolved. The CDR3 DNA is TGTGCCAGCAGGTTAAGGGTTGGTGAGCAGTTCTTC. Protein product: CASRLRVGEQFF.